These T cell receptor beta chains were read from a single sample in a study of radiation and T cells in renal cell carcinoma. Sequenced by immunoSEQ multiplex PCR; TCRdb stores in-frame clones only, minus some. The table includes about 9,300 clones, roughly 63% detected once. Material: tumor tissue, obtained from a patient whose treatment included radiotherapy and nephrectomy. The receptors originated from a woman in her fifties or sixties with renal cell carcinoma. CDR3s include the opening cysteine and the closing phenylalanine or tryptophan. D genes are given only for firm matches. The size entry is marked missing in some rows and otherwise reads once, few, many or a size class.

cdr3_aa	cdr3_nt	cdr3_length	v_call	j_call	clone_size	d_call
CASTGLEDSSEQYF	TGTGCCAGCACCGGCCTAGAGGACAGCTCCGAGCAGTACTTC	14	TRBV10-3	TRBJ2-7	.	.
CASSQAIAGGTDTQYF	TGCGCCAGCAGCCAGGCCATAGCGGGAGGGACAGATACGCAGTATTTT	16	TRBV4-1	TRBJ2-3	once	TRBD2
CASSLGLMESPLHF	TGCGCCAGCAGCCTCGGACTGATGGAATCACCCCTCCACTTT	14	TRBV4-3	TRBJ1-6	.	.
CASQRESSYNEQFF	TGCGCCAGCCAAAGGGAGAGCTCCTACAATGAGCAGTTCTTC	14	TRBV5-4	TRBJ2-1	.	.
CASSQPGSRDSQYF	TGTGCCAGCAGCCAACCGGGCTCCAGAGACAGCCAGTACTTC	14	TRBV4-2	TRBJ2-5	medium-sized	.
CASSVGTVGAGNTIYF	TGTGCCAGCAGCGTAGGGACAGTTGGGGCTGGAAACACCATATATTTT	16	TRBV9	TRBJ1-3	.	.
CAWSNGQPNEKLFF	TGTGCCTGGAGCAACGGACAGCCTAATGAAAAACTGTTTTTT	14	TRBV30	TRBJ1-4	.	.
CASSLYSGGNTGELFF	TGTGCCAGCAGCTTATACAGCGGGGGGAACACCGGGGAGCTGTTTTTT	16	TRBV7-8	TRBJ2-2	.	TRBD2
CASSQEEGALAKNIQYF	TGCGCCAGCAGCCAAGAGGAAGGGGCTCTAGCCAAAAACATTCAGTACTTC	17	TRBV4-3	TRBJ2-4	large	.
CASSLRPGEAKNIQYF	TGCGCCAGCAGCTTACGGCCCGGGGAGGCCAAAAACATTCAGTACTTC	16	TRBV5-1	TRBJ2-4	.	.
CASSLRGDTEAFF	TGTGCCAGCTCACTTAGGGGGGACACTGAAGCTTTCTTT	13	TRBV18	TRBJ1-1	few	.
CASRERGNEQFF	TGTGCCAGCAGAGAGCGGGGAAATGAGCAGTTCTTC	12	TRBV25-1	TRBJ2-1	.	TRBD2